These 5 T cell receptor beta chains share one sample of origin, sequenced in a study of shared clonotypes between healthy human individuals. Sequencing was performed with immunoSEQ multiplex PCR; in TCRdb, only in-frame clones are kept and a portion is missing. The sample comprises about 1 million clones, approximately 76% of which are singletons, and 1.4% rests with the top ten. The specimen sequenced was memory CD4+ T cells sorted from blood. As for subset: CD45RA-negative fraction. The receptor source for this set is a man between 18 and 35 years old in good health.

Only one count was recorded for this clone. V gene TRBV11-2 combines with J gene TRBJ1-2; D is unresolved. V lost 2 bases and J 4 bases, leaving 8 bases between the germline ends. The CDR3 is 13 amino acids. From germline, CDR1 is SGHAT and CDR2 FQNNGV. The CDR3 protein is CASSLRAGYGYTF. CDR3 nucleotides: TGTGCCAGCAGCTTAAGGGCTGGCTATGGCTACACCTTC.

In its sample, this clone was seen a few times. V and J are TRBV10-1 and TRBJ1-4, with D perhaps TRBD1 (5 bases). The CDR3 runs to 12 residues. Looked up from germline, CDR1 is WNHNN and CDR2 is SYGVQD (reference sequence). The CDR3 nucleotides are TGCGGAAAACAGGTGATTAATGAAAAACTGTTTTTT. As protein: CGKQVINEKLFF.

The V and J genes are TRBV5-6 and TRBJ1-2; 10 positions agree with TRBD1. Germline V gives CDR1 SGHDT, CDR2 YYEEEE. V shed 4 bases, J shed 4 bases, and the junction held 10 bases outside the gene matches. This CDR3 spans 16 amino acids. The CDR3 sequence is CASSPKGTGELYGYTF. In nucleotides, the CDR3 is TGTGCCAGCAGCCCCAAGGGGACAGGGGAACTCTATGGCTACACCTTC.

In this sample, this clone turned up a few times. V and J are TRBV7-2 and TRBJ2-5, with 9 bases identical to TRBD1. J lost 5 bases, V lost 4 bases, and 5 bases had no gene match. CDR1 and CDR2 from the germline V gene are SGHTA and FQGNSA. This CDR3 region has 14 residues. As DNA, the CDR3 is TGTGCCAGCAGCTCCGGACAGGGGAGGGAGACCCAGTACTTC. Translating gives CASSSGQGRETQYF.

This chain uses TRBV5-6 with TRBJ2-5, with D uncertain. CDR1 is SGHDT and CDR2 is YYEEEE in the germline V gene. This CDR3 comprises 18 residues. The germline V and J ends were trimmed by 3 bases and 4 bases, with 25 bases remaining between them. The CDR3 protein is CASSSFMSWRPGRETQYF. CDR3 coding DNA: TGTGCCAGCAGCTCCTTCATGAGTTGGCGCCCTGGGCGAGAGACCCAGTACTTC.